A selection of T cell receptor beta chains follows, all from one sample in a study of T cell responses to AZD1222 COVID-19 vaccine. Data came from immunoSEQ multiplex PCR; TCRdb stores just in-frame clones and leaves some out. The top ten clones hold 3% to 3.5% of a sample with approximately 210,000 clones, about 89% of them seen once. The sample here was peripheral blood, taken 28 days after the second AZD1222 dose. Receptors originate from an adult who received the AZD1222 COVID-19 vaccine. The CDR3 runs from the conserved cysteine through the conserved F or W. A D gene is named only where the DNA matches it firmly. The size of a clone is reported for some rows only, either as once, few or many, or as a class for expanded clones.

V,size,D,J,DNA,CDR3
TRBV30,once,NA,TRBJ2-7,TGTGCCTGGAGCCAGGGTTTTGGCGAGCAGTACTTC,CAWSQGFGEQYF
TRBV11-3,NA,NA,TRBJ2-3,TGTGCCAGCAGCGAAGACTACACTGGAGATACGCAGTATTTT,CASSEDYTGDTQYF
TRBV18,NA,NA,TRBJ2-3,TGTGCCAGCTCACCTAGCCGGGAATTCACAGATACGCAGTATTTT,CASSPSREFTDTQYF
TRBV28,NA,NA,TRBJ1-1,TGTGCCAGCAGTTCCACCCGGGGGAACACTGAAGCTTTCTTT,CASSSTRGNTEAFF
TRBV19,NA,TRBD2,TRBJ2-3,TGTGCCAGTAGTATTGGGCTAGCGGGAGGAGATACGCAGTATTTT,CASSIGLAGGDTQYF
TRBV6-1,NA,NA,TRBJ2-7,TGTGCCAGCAGTGAATCACCAGGGTTAGGCTACGAGCAGTACTTC,CASSESPGLGYEQYF
TRBV6-4,NA,TRBD1,TRBJ1-6,TGTGCCAGCAGAAAGGAGCACCGACAGGGTTTGAGGAGAAATTCACCCCTCCACTTT,CASRKEHRQGLRRNSPLHF
TRBV19,NA,NA,TRBJ1-2,TGTGCCAGTAGTATGAATAACAGGGCGGGGGATGGCTACACCTTC,CASSMNNRAGDGYTF
TRBV11-2,once,NA,TRBJ1-3,TGTGCCAGCAGCTTCACTCACTCTGGAAACACCATATATTTT,CASSFTHSGNTIYF
TRBV19,NA,NA,TRBJ2-1,TGTGCCAGTAGTCGCGATGGAGAATCCAATGAGCAGTTCTTC,CASSRDGESNEQFF
TRBV7-9,NA,TRBD2,TRBJ2-3,TGTGCCAGCAGCTTAGCGGGAGGGCCATCAGATACGCAGTATTTT,CASSLAGGPSDTQYF
TRBV4-2,NA,TRBD1,TRBJ2-3,TGTGCCAGCAGCCTTGACAGGGTTACGGATACGCAGTATTTT,CASSLDRVTDTQYF
TRBV7-3,once,NA,TRBJ2-2,TGTGCCAGCAGCTTATCCTTGAGTTCCACCGGGGAGCTGTTTTTT,CASSLSLSSTGELFF
TRBV28,NA,NA,TRBJ1-1,TGTGCCAGCATTATAAACACTGAAGCTTTCTTT,CASIINTEAFF
TRBV4-2,NA,NA,TRBJ1-2,TGTGCCAGCAGCCAACCCGGACAGCCACATGGCTACACCTTC,CASSQPGQPHGYTF
TRBV25-1,NA,NA,TRBJ1-1,TGTGCCAGCAGAGGGTGGACTGAAGCTTTCTTT,CASRGWTEAFF
TRBV6-5,NA,NA,TRBJ2-1,TGTGCCGGAATGAAACAGTTGTGGGCCGATGAGCAGTTCTTC,CAGMKQLWADEQFF
TRBV20-1,few,TRBD2,TRBJ2-1,TGCAGTGCTAGTGGACTAGCGGACTACAATGAGCAGTTCTTC,CSASGLADYNEQFF
TRBV11-2,NA,TRBD2,TRBJ2-1,TGTGCCAGCAGCTCCCGAGGCGGGAGGATCTCCTACAATGAGCAGTTCTTC,CASSSRGGRISYNEQFF
TRBV29-1,NA,TRBD1,TRBJ2-1,TGCAGCGTCGAAAAACAGGGGTATGGCCACAATGAGCAGTTCTTC,CSVEKQGYGHNEQFF
TRBV28,NA,NA,TRBJ2-6,TGTGCCAGCAGCCCCCACGCCGGGCGGGCCTCTGGGGCCAACGTCCTGACTTTC,CASSPHAGRASGANVLTF
TRBV27,few,NA,TRBJ2-3,TGTGCCAGCAGGAGGGAACCCCGGAGCACAGATACGCAGTATTTT,CASRREPRSTDTQYF
TRBV19,once,NA,TRBJ2-6,TGTGCCAGTAGTAGGGAATTCTCTGGGGCCAACGTCCTGACTTTC,CASSREFSGANVLTF
TRBV7-2,NA,TRBD1,TRBJ1-3,TGTGCCAGCAGCTTTGACAGGGGGACCATATATTTT,CASSFDRGTIYF
TRBV9,NA,NA,TRBJ2-3,TGTGCCAGCAGCGTAATGGGGTCAGATACGCAGTATTTT,CASSVMGSDTQYF
TRBV25-1,NA,TRBD1,TRBJ1-1,TGTGCCAGCAGTGAAAACAGGGGCGGCACTGAAGCTTTCTTT,CASSENRGGTEAFF
TRBV19,once,NA,TRBJ1-1,TGTGCCAGTAGATGGCAAGGGGTGGTGAACACTGAAGCTTTCTTT,CASRWQGVVNTEAFF
TRBV2,NA,TRBD1,TRBJ2-1,TGTGCCAGCAGTGAAGCCTCGGACAGGGGAACCTACAATGAGCAGTTCTTC,CASSEASDRGTYNEQFF
TRBV30,NA,NA,TRBJ1-1,TGTGCCTGGACCAAAAACACCATGAACACTGAAGCTTTCTTT,CAWTKNTMNTEAFF
TRBV3-1/TRBV3-2,NA,NA,TRBJ2-7,TGTGCCAGCACCTCAGGGGCGGGAGCCTCCTACGAGCAGTACTTC,CASTSGAGASYEQYF
TRBV13,NA,TRBD1,TRBJ2-7,TGTGCCAGCAGCTCCCCCGGGACAGGGGTCTACGAGCAGTACTTC,CASSSPGTGVYEQYF
TRBV5-8,NA,NA,TRBJ2-7,TGTGCCAGCAGCTTGTGGAGCATTCGCGACGAGCAGTACTTC,CASSLWSIRDEQYF
TRBV6-1,NA,NA,TRBJ2-1,TGTGCCAGCAGTGAAGGGTCAGCATCCTACAATGAGCAGTTCTTC,CASSEGSASYNEQFF
TRBV9,NA,NA,TRBJ2-1,TGTGCCAGCAGCGTAGGGTCGAGTGGAAGCTACAATGAGCAGTTCTTC,CASSVGSSGSYNEQFF
TRBV28,NA,NA,TRBJ1-6,TGTGCCAGCAGTGTAATCAATTCACCCCTCCACTTT,CASSVINSPLHF
TRBV10-1,NA,NA,TRBJ1-5,TGCGCCAGCAACCCCAGGGTAAGGGGACAGCCCCAGCATTTT,CASNPRVRGQPQHF
TRBV28,NA,NA,TRBJ2-7,TGTGCCAGCAGTTTCAGCCTAACTTACGAGCAGTACTTC,CASSFSLTYEQYF
TRBV7-9,NA,NA,TRBJ2-7,TGTGCCAGCAGCACCGGGCCCGCGGCCGAGCAGTACTTC,CASSTGPAAEQYF